The clone carrying this TCR beta chain was found a few times. TCRdb re-analysed the RT-PCR reads in MiXCR, keeping a single row per CDR3 protein. The sample holds about 680,000 distinct CDR3 sequences; approximately 14% are singletons and the top ten take roughly 3.9%. The germline V gene encodes CDR1 SGHTS and CDR2 YDEGEE. Unmatched junction bases numbered 8, after V lost 3 bases and J lost 4 bases. The CDR3 is made up of 16 amino acids. The sequence was obtained from a female donor in good health, serving as a healthy control. The chain combines TRBV5-8 with TRBJ2-5; 11 bases are shared with TRBD2. Sequencing was done on a sample of memory CD4+ T cells from blood. The CDR3 DNA sequence: TGTGCCAGCAGCTACCTAGCGGGAGGATCGTTAGAGACCCAGTACTTC. Translation gives CASSYLAGGSLETQYF. Variable domain in full (rest from reference TRBV5-8 and TRBJ2-5): EAGVTQSPTHLIKTRGQQATLRCSPISGHTSVYWYQQALGLGLQFLLWYDEGEERNRGNFPPRFSGRQFPNYSSELNVNALELEDSALYLCASSYLAGGSLETQYFGPGTRLLVL.